This T cell receptor beta chain was captured by sequencing in a study of OX40 agonist ivuxolimab in advanced cancers. Study context: About 42% of patients had received prior checkpoint inhibitor therapy.

Trimming removed 5 bases at V and 0 bases at J, with 11 bases between. The CDR3 covers 14 residues. Looked up from germline, CDR1 is SGHTA and CDR2 is FQGNSA. Generated by immunoSEQ multiplex PCR, the TCRdb table keeps only in-frame clones and is missing some. Seen here are more than 80,000 clones, about nine tenths observed once, and the top ten hold 0.48%. Patients with autoimmune history or systemic immunosuppression were excluded. The sample here was CD4+ or CD8+ T cells sorted from blood, taken in a trial of the OX40 agonist ivuxolimab. The rearrangement uses TRBV7-2 and TRBJ2-7; D remains ambiguous. This receptor was identified in an adult with an advanced solid tumor such as melanoma, head and neck, liver or kidney cancer. The CDR3 DNA sequence: TGTGCCAGCAGCGCCCGGCTCGACTCCTACGAGCAGTACTTC. The encoded protein is CASSARLDSYEQYF. Looking up the rest from reference TRBV7-2 and TRBJ2-7 gives the full variable domain: GAGVSQSPSNKVTEKGKDVELRCDPISGHTALYWYRQSLGQGLEFLIYFQGNSAPDKSGLPSDRFSAERTGGSVSTLTIQRTQQEDSAVYLCASSARLDSYEQYFGPGTRLTVT.